This is a list of T cell receptor beta chains from one sample in a study of cytomegalovirus exposure and HLA in healthy donors. Using immunoSEQ multiplex PCR, the repertoire was profiled, and TCRdb retains in-frame clones only, with some absent. The data hold under 100,000 clones, with 70% to 80% observed a single time. Sequencing input: PBMCs. The origin of the receptors is a human donor in good health. The CDR3 runs from the conserved cysteine through the conserved F or W. D genes are given only for firm matches.

J gene | V gene | D gene | CDR3 protein
TRBJ1-2 | TRBV11-2 | TRBD1 | CASSSGQGNYGYTF
TRBJ2-5 | TRBV4-1 | TRBD1 | CASSQETGGGETQYF
TRBJ2-5 | TRBV9 | TRBD1 | CASSASPGGQETQYF
TRBJ2-2 | TRBV14 | TRBD1 | CASSLDRGLNTGELFF
TRBJ1-2 | TRBV15 | TRBD1 | CATSRPGQNYGYTF
TRBJ2-7 | TRBV27 | NA | CASKEGGEAYEQYF
TRBJ1-6 | TRBV10-3 | NA | CAINNIYNSPLHF
TRBJ2-7 | TRBV29-1 | NA | CSVYSRGNSYEQYF
TRBJ1-2 | TRBV5-6 | TRBD1 | CASSSGQAYGYTF
TRBJ2-1 | TRBV7-6 | NA | CASSLAFQGEDSYNEQFF
TRBJ2-7 | TRBV18 | TRBD1 | CASLSGTGSSYEQYF
TRBJ1-2 | TRBV6-6 | NA | CASGGTQQAASGGYTF
TRBJ1-1 | TRBV5-1 | NA | CASSLETGLYEENTEAFF
TRBJ1-1 | TRBV27 | TRBD1 | CASSRQGPNTEAFF
TRBJ2-7 | TRBV6-1 | TRBD2 | CASSERSSGIGEQYF
TRBJ1-5 | TRBV4-1 | NA | CASSQQYRNINSNQPQHF
TRBJ1-1 | TRBV7-6 | TRBD1 | CASSLALGGVTEAFF
TRBJ1-6 | TRBV10-3 | TRBD1 | CASRTSTRGPSPLHF
TRBJ1-2 | TRBV7-5 | NA | CARSWEGLYGYTF
TRBJ2-7 | TRBV4-2 | TRBD1 | CASSQDETGTAYEQYF
TRBJ1-5 | TRBV19 | NA | CASSTTRGEAPLHF
TRBJ2-3 | TRBV5-1 | NA | CASSLESGGADTQYF
TRBJ1-6 | TRBV18 | NA | CASSPRRVGGPLHF
TRBJ2-1 | TRBV6-5 | TRBD2 | CASSLSGGANEQFF
TRBJ1-2 | TRBV6-5 | TRBD1 | CASSSIRQGRDYGYTF
TRBJ1-1 | TRBV5-6 | TRBD1 | CASMPGYRGKDTEAFF
TRBJ1-6 | TRBV30 | NA | CAWSRMSVNSPLHF
TRBJ2-7 | TRBV9 | TRBD1 | CASSPMGQGEHEQYF